This T cell receptor beta chain was captured in a study of regulatory T cells in long-lasting Graves disease. The sample holds many counts of this clonotype. iRepertoire HTBI primers and Arm-PCR of CDR3 regions built TCR beta libraries. TCRdb analysed the multiplex PCR reads with MiXCR anew, one entry per CDR3 protein. The sample includes 450,000 to 500,000 distinct CDR3 sequences, 15% to 20% of them seen just once. Documented time point: newly diagnosed GD, antithyroid drugs for less than 3 months. Researchers made the TCR library from RNA that was extracted from PBMCs. This same sample was also part of a study on T cells in Graves' hyperthyroidism and ophthalmopathy. That investigation notes: Newly diagnosed hyperthyroidism, duration under 2 months, in patients aged 18 to 65.

This receptor was obtained from a man between 40 and 49 years old with Graves disease. This specimen consisted of peripheral blood mononuclear cells (PBMCs), obtained at new diagnosis, from a patient treated with antithyroid drugs.

The DNA for the CDR3 is TGTGCCAGCACGTGGGATGCGGGGAGCTCCTACAATGAGCAGTTCTTC. Its protein is CASTWDAGSSYNEQFF. V usage is TRBV2 and J usage is TRBJ2-1, with D possibly TRBD2 on 6 matching bases. This CDR3 is built from 16 residues. Looked up from germline, CDR1 is SNHLY and CDR2 is FYNNEI. The ends were cut back, 7 bases at V and 0 bases at J, with 16 bases in the middle.